Presented here are 12 T cell receptor beta chains from one specimen sequenced in a study of blood T cell repertoires in COVID-19. Generated by immunoSEQ multiplex PCR, the TCRdb table keeps only in-frame clones and is missing some. Of about 170,000 clones detected, 83% appear once; the ten largest clones hold under 2.5%. Material: peripheral blood. These receptors were collected from a woman aged 80 or older with acute or convalescent COVID-19.

In this sample, this clone turned up a few times. The chain carries TRBV28 and TRBJ1-1; no definite D call. This CDR3 region has 12 residues. Per germline, CDR1 MDHEN and CDR2 SYDVKM. V was trimmed by 3 bases and J by 7 bases, leaving 9 bases between them. The CDR3 protein is CASSLAGDEAFF. CDR3 nucleotide sequence: TGTGCCAGCAGTTTGGCCGGAGATGAAGCTTTCTTT. Together with reference TRBV28 and TRBJ1-1, the CDR3 gives the full variable domain: DVKVTQSSRYLVKRTGEKVFLECVQDMDHENMFWYRQDPGLGLRLIYFSYDVKMKEKGDIPEGYSVSREKKERFSLILESASTNQTSMYLCASSLAGDEAFFGQGTRLTVV.

As regards this clone: A read error may produce the germline difference seen at one junction end. The chain couples TRBV2 to TRBJ2-3; a weak D match, TRBD2 (6 bases). CDR3 size: 14 residues. Germline V lookup: CDR1 SNHLY, CDR2 FYNNEI. In DNA, the CDR3 is TGTGCCGGCAGTGGAGGGCAGCGCACAGATACGCAGTATTTT. Translation: CAGSGGQRTDTQYF.

The gene calls are TRBV7-2 and TRBJ1-2; 7 positions match TRBD1. Germline-derived CDR1 and CDR2 are SGHTA and FQGNSA. CDR3 length equals 15 residues. V lost 2 bases to trimming and J lost 5 bases; unmatched junction nucleotides: 8. CDR3 DNA: TGTGCCAGCAGCTTAAATCCAGGGGGTAATTATGGCTACACCTTC. Encoded protein: CASSLNPGGNYGYTF.

CDR3 amino acids: CASSYSDRGGSYEQYF. For the CDR3, the DNA is TGTGCCAGCAGTTACTCGGACAGGGGTGGATCCTACGAGCAGTACTTC. The chain couples TRBV6-5 to TRBJ2-7, with 9 nucleotides matching TRBD1. Germline V gene sequence: CDR1 MNHEY, CDR2 SVGAGI. The length of the CDR3 is 16 residues. Losses at the gene ends were 0 bases for V and 1 base for J; bases not matched to a gene: 4.

The rearrangement uses TRBV3-1 (or the pseudogene TRBV3-2) and TRBJ2-5; TRBD1 might be the D (7 bases). Germline loops: CDR1 LGHDT, CDR2 YNNKEL (reference sequence). The CDR3 consists of 17 residues. V was pared by 5 bases and J by 5 bases, with 24 bases between. CDR3 DNA: TGTGCCAGCAGCACCCGGAGGAGGGGGCGGAGGGTTGAGACCCAGTACTTC. Its translation is CASSTRRRGRRVETQYF.

The J gene is TRBJ1-1, the V gene TRBV10-3, with D perhaps TRBD1 (6 bases). Germline CDR1 is ENHRY and CDR2 is SYGVKD. V gave up 6 bases and J gave up 0 bases, with 20 bases separating them. This CDR3 region has 17 residues. The CDR3, as DNA: TGTGCCATCAGCCCCCAGGGGCGAGGGAACATGAACACTGAAGCTTTCTTT. As protein: CAISPQGRGNMNTEAFF.

The V and J genes are TRBV19 and TRBJ1-1, with D unclear. V dropped 7 bases and J dropped 4 bases, with 22 bases sitting between them. This CDR3 contains 16 residues. Germline lookup yields CDR1 LNHDA and CDR2 SQIVND (reference sequence). The CDR3 DNA reads as TGTGCCAGTATCTCACAGTGGAACAGCCCGGCCACTGAAGCTTTCTTT. Amino acid sequence: CASISQWNSPATEAFF.

The chain combines TRBV4-3 with TRBJ2-3; D remains unclear. The CDR3 runs to 15 residues. V was shortened by 3 bases and J by 0 bases, with 10 bases between the two germline ends. CDR1 is LGHNA and CDR2 is YSLEER in the germline V gene. CDR3 in amino acids: CASSQRSTSTDTQYF. CDR3 coding DNA: TGCGCCAGCAGCCAGCGATCGACTAGCACAGATACGCAGTATTTT.

The J gene is TRBJ2-7, the V gene TRBV19; a weak D match, TRBD2 (6 bases). The V and J ends lost 3 bases and 2 bases respectively, with 8 bases between them. The length of the CDR3 is 13 residues. CDR1 is LNHDA and CDR2 is SQIVND in the germline V gene (reference sequence). CDR3 sequence: CASSIGLPYEQYF. CDR3 DNA: TGTGCCAGTAGTATCGGACTACCCTACGAGCAGTACTTC.

J is TRBJ1-3 and V is TRBV19, with D uncertain. CDR1 is LNHDA and CDR2 is SQIVND in the germline V gene (reference sequence). The CDR3 totals 14 residues. V gave up 7 bases and J gave up 2 bases, with 12 bases separating them. The chain's CDR3 is CASKVAGTGNTIYF. CDR3 sequence (DNA): TGTGCCAGTAAGGTTGCGGGGACTGGAAACACCATATATTTT.

The V and J genes are TRBV10-3 and TRBJ1-4; 7 bases are a match to TRBD1. Germline CDR1 ENHRY, CDR2 SYGVKD. The J segment lost 4 bases and the V segment lost 8 bases, leaving 1 base of the junction unmatched. This CDR3 is built from 12 residues. The CDR3 bases are TGTGCCATCGGGGACAGTAATGAAAAACTGTTTTTT. Translation gives CAIGDSNEKLFF.

The V gene is TRBV19, the J gene TRBJ2-7; TRBD1 is a possible D gene (6 bases). The ends were cut back, 6 bases at V and 5 bases at J, with 17 bases in the middle. This CDR3 has 14 residues. CDR1 and CDR2 from the germline V gene are LNHDA and SQIVND (reference sequence). The CDR3 DNA sequence: TGTGCCAGTAGCATGGGACCTCAGGGGAACGAGCAGTACTTC. It codes for CASSMGPQGNEQYF.